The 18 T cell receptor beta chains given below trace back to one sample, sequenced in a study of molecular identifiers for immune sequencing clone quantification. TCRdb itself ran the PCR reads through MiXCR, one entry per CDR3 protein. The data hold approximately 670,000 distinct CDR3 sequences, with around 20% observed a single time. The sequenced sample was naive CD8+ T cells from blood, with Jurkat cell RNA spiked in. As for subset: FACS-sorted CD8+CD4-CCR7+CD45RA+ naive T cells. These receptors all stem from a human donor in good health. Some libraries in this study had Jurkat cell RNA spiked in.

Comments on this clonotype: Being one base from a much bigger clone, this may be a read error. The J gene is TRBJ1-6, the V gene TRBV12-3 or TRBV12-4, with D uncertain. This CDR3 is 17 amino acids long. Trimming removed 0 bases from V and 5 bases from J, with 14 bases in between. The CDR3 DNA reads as TGTGCCAGCAGTTTAGCGACGATTGCGCAACATAATTCACCCCTCCACTTT. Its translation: CASSLATIAQHNSPLHF.

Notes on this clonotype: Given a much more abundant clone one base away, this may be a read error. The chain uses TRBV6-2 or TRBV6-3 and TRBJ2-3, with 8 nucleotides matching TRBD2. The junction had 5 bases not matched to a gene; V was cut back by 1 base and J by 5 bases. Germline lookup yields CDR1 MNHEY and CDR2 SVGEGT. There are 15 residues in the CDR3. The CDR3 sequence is CASSYLAGTQDTQYF. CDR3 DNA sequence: TGTGCCAGCAGTTACTTAGCGGGAACTCAAGATACGCAGTATTTT.

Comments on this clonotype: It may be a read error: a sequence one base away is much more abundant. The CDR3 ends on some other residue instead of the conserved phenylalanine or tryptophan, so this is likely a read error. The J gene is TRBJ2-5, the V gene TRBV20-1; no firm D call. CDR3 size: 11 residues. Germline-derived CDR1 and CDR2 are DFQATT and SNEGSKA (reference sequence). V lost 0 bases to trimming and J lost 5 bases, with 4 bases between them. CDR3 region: CSARDLETQYL. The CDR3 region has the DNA TGCAGTGCTAGAGATCTGGAGACCCAGTACCTC.

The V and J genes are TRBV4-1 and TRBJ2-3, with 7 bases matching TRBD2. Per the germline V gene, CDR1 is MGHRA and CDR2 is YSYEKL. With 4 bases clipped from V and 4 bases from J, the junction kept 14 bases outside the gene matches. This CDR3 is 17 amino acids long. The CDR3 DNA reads TGCGCCAGCAGCCGCATCGATAGAGCGGGGAACCCAGATACGCAGTATTTT. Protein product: CASSRIDRAGNPDTQYF.

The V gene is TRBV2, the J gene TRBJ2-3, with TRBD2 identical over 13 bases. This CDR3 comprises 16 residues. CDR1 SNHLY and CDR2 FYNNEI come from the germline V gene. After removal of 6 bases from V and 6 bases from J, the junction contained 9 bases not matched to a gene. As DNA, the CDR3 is TGTGCCAGCAGGGCCGGGACTAGCGGGATTATGGATACGCAGTATTTT. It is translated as CASRAGTSGIMDTQYF.

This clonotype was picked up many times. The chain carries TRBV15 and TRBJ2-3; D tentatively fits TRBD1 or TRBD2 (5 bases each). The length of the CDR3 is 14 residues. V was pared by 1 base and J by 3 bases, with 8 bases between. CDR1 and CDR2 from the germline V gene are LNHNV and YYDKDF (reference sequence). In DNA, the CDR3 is TGTGCCACCAGCAGAGCATGGGGGACAGATACGCAGTATTTT. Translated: CATSRAWGTDTQYF.

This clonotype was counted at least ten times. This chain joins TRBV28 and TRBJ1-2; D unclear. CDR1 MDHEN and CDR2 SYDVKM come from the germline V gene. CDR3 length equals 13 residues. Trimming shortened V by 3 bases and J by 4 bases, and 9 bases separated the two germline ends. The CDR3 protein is CASSFMGSYGYTF. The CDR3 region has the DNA TGTGCCAGCAGTTTCATGGGTTCCTATGGCTACACCTTC.

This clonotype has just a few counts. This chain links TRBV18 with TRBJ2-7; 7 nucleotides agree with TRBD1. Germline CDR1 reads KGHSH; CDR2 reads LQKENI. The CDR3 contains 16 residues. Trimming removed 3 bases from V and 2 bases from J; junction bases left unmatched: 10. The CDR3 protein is CASSPSFGQEAYEQYF. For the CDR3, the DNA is TGTGCCAGCTCACCCTCGTTTGGACAGGAGGCCTACGAGCAGTACTTC.

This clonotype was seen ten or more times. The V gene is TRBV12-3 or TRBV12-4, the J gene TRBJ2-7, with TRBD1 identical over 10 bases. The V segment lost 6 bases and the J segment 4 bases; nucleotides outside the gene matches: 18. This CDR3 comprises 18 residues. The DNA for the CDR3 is TGTGCCAGCAGCCCCGGGACAGGGGCCTTCCGGGAGAGTTACGAGCAGTACTTC. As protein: CASSPGTGAFRESYEQYF.

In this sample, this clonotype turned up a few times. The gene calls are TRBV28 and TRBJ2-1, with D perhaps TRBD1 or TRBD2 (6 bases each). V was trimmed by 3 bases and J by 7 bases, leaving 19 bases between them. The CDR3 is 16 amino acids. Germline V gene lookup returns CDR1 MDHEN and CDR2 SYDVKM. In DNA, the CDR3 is TGTGCCAGCAGTTTCCGGGGGCGAGTAGTTTGGAATGAGCAGTTCTTC. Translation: CASSFRGRVVWNEQFF.

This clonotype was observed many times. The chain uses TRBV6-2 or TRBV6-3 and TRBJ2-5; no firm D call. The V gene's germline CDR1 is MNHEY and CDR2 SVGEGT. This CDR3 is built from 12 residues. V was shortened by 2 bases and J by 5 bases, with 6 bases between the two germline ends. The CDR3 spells CASSYPPETQYF. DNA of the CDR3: TGTGCCAGCAGTTACCCCCCCGAGACCCAGTACTTC.

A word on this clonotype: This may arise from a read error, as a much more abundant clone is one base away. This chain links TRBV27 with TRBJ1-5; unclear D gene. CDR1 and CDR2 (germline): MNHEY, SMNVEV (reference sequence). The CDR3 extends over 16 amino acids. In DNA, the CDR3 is TGTGCCAGCAGTCCAATCCGGGTCTCTAGCGATCAGCCCCAGCATTTT. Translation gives CASSPIRVSSDQPQHF.

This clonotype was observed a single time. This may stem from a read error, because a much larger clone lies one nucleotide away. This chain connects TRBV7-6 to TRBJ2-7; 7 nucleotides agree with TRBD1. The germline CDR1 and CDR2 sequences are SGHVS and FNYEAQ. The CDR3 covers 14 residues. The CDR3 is CASSSGTAAYERYF. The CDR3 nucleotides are TGTGCCAGCAGCTCCGGGACAGCCGCCTACGAGCGGTACTTC. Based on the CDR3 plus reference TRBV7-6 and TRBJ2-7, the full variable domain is GAGVSQSPRYKVTKRGQDVALRCDPISGHVSLYWYRQALGQGPEFLTYFNYEAQQDKSGLPNDRFSAERPEGSISTLTIQRTEQRDSAMYRCASSSGTAAYERYFGPGTRLTVT.

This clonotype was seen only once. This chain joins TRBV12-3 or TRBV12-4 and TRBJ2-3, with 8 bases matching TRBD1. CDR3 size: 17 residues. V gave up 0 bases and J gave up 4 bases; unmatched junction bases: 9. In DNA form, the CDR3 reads TGTGCCAGCAGTTTAGCGCCAGGACAGGGTTCATCAGATACGCAGTATTTT. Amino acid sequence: CASSLAPGQGSSDTQYF.

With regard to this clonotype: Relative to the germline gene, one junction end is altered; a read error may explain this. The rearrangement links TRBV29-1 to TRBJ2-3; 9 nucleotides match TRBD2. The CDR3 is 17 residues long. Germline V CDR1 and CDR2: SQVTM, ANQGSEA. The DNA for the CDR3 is TGCAGCATTGAAGTTTCTAGCGGGATGGTGAGCACAGATACGCAATATTTT. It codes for CSIEVSSGMVSTDTQYF.

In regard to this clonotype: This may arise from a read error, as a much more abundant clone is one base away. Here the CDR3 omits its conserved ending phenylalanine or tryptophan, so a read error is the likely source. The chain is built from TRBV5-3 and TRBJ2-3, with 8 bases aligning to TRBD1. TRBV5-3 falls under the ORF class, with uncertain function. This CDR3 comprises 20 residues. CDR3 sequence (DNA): TGTGCCAGCAGCTTGTGGTTGTATGCAGGGACAGGCTCCCTCACAGATACGCAGTATTTG. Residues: CASSLWLYAGTGSLTDTQYL.

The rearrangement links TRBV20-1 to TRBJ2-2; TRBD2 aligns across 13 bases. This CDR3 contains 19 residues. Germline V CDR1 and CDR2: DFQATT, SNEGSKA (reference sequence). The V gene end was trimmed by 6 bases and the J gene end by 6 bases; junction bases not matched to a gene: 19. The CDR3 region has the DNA TGCAGTGCACTAAACCCCGGGACTAGCGGGGTGAAATTTCCCGGGGAGCTGTTTTTT. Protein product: CSALNPGTSGVKFPGELFF.

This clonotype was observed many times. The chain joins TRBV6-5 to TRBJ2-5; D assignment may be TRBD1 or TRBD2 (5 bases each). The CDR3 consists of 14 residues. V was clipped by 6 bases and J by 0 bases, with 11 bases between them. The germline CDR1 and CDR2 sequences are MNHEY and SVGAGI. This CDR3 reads CASRGVGDQETQYF. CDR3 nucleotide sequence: TGTGCCAGCAGGGGGGTTGGGGACCAAGAGACCCAGTACTTC.